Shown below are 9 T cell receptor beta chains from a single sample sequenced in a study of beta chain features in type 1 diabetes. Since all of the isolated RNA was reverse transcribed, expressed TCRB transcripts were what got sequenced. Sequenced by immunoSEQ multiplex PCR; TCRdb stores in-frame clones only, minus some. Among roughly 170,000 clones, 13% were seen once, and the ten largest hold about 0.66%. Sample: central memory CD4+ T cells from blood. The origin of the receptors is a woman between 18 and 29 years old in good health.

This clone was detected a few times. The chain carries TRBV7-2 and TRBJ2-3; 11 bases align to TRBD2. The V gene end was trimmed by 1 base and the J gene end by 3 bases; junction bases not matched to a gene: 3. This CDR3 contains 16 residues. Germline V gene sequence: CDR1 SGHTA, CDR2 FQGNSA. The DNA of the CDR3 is TGTGCCAGCAGCTTAGGGCTAGCGGGAGGAACAGATACGCAGTATTTT. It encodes CASSLGLAGGTDTQYF.

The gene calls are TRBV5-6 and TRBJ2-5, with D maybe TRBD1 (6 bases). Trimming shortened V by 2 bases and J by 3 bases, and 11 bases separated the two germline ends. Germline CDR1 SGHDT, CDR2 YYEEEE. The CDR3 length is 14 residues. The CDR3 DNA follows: TGTGCCAGCAGCTTCGGGCAGGGGAAAGAGACCCAGTACTTC. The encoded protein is CASSFGQGKETQYF.

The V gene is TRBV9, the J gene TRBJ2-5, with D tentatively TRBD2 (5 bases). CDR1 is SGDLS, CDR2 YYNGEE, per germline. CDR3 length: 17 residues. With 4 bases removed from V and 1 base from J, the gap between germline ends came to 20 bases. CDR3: CASSQTAWGVGQETQYF. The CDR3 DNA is TGTGCCAGCAGCCAAACGGCGTGGGGAGTGGGCCAAGAGACCCAGTACTTC.

The CDR3 spells CASGPIAGKSYEQYF. The CDR3 DNA reads TGTGCCAGCGGGCCGATCGCCGGAAAGTCCTACGAGCAGTACTTC. The rearrangement joins TRBV27 to TRBJ2-7; D remains ambiguous. The CDR3 has 15 residues. Trimming pared 8 bases from V and 1 base from J, leaving 18 bases between. In germline, CDR1 is MNHEY, CDR2 SMNVEV (reference sequence).

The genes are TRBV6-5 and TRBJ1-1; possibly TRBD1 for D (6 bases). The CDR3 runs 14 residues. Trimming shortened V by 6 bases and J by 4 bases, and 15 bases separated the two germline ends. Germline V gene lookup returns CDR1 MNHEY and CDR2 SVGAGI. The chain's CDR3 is CASSNQNRVTEAFF. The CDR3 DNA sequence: TGTGCCAGCAGCAACCAAAACAGGGTCACTGAAGCTTTCTTT.

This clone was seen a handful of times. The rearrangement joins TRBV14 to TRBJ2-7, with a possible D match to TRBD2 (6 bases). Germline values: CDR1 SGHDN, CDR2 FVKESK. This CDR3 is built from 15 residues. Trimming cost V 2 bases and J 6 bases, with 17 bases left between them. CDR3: CASSQTLAFGGEQYF. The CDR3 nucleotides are TGTGCCAGCAGCCAAACGTTAGCCTTCGGGGGCGAGCAGTACTTC.

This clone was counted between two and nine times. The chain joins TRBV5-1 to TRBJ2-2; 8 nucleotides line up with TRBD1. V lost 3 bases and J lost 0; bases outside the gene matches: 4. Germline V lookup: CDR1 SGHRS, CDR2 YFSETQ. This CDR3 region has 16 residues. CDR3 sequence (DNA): TGCGCCAGCAGCTCTCTGGGACAGGCGAACACCGGGGAGCTGTTTTTT. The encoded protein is CASSSLGQANTGELFF.

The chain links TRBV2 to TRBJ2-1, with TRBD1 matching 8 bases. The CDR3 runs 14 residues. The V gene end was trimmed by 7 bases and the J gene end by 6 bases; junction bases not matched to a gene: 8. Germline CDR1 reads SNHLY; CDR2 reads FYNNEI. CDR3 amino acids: CASNFGQGRNEQFF. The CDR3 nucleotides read TGTGCCAGCAATTTCGGACAGGGTCGCAATGAGCAGTTCTTC.

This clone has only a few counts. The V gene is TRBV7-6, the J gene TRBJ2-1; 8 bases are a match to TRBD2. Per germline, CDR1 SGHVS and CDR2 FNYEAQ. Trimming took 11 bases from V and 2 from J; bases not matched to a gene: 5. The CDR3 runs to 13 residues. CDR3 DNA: TGTGCCGGGGCGGGGGGCCCCTACAATGAGCAGTTCTTC. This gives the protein CAGAGGPYNEQFF.